This record looks at one T cell receptor beta chain sequence and its context. Compared with germline, one end of the junction differs, possibly owing to a read error. Within the sample, other DNA sequences also encode this same CDR3. Assay: immunoSEQ multiplex PCR; the TCRdb copy retains only in-frame clones and omits some. This table has 71,000 or so clones, around 87% appearing once. The data stem from a study of radiotherapy plus CTLA-4 blockade in lung cancer. The CDR3 consists of 16 residues. Germline CDR1 reads MDHEN; CDR2 reads SYDVKM. The chain joins TRBV28 to TRBJ1-1; 8 bases line up with TRBD1. The TCR originated in a human donor with non-small cell lung cancer who had stable disease on radiotherapy plus ipilimumab. Sequencing was performed on peripheral blood, taken from a patient treated with radiotherapy plus ipilimumab. The CDR3 region has the DNA TGTGCCAGCAGTTTGGCGGGACAGGCCTCGAACACTGAAGCCTTCTTT. It codes for CASSLAGQASNTEAFF.